These 17 T cell receptor beta chains share one sample of origin, sequenced in a study of blood T cell repertoires in COVID-19. Some clones are missing from TCRdb's copy, which holds only in-frame ones; the method was immunoSEQ multiplex PCR. The sample consists of 85,000 to 90,000 clones, 80% to 85% of them appearing once. The sample consisted of peripheral blood. The receptor set was obtained from a woman older than 75 with active or convalescent COVID-19.

The V and J genes are TRBV9 and TRBJ2-5; 8 bases line up with TRBD1. The CDR3 loop spans 16 amino acids. Germline V gene sequence: CDR1 SGDLS, CDR2 YYNGEE. Losses at the gene ends were 0 bases for V and 6 bases for J; bases not matched to a gene: 10. The CDR3 loop reads CASSVEGQGAIQTQYF. The DNA of the CDR3 is TGTGCCAGCAGCGTAGAAGGGCAGGGGGCGATACAGACCCAGTACTTC. Based on the CDR3 plus reference TRBV9 and TRBJ2-5, the full variable domain is DSGVTQTPKHLITATGQRVTLRCSPRSGDLSVYWYQQSLDQGLQFLIQYYNGEERAKGNILERFSAQQFPDLHSELNLSSLELGDSALYFCASSVEGQGAIQTQYFGPGTRLLVL.

The V call is TRBV7-3, the J call TRBJ2-4; 7 bases map to TRBD2. Germline V CDR1 and CDR2: SGHTA, FQGTGA. This CDR3 contains 13 residues. J lost 8 bases, V lost 3 bases, and 4 bases had no gene match. The CDR3 nucleotides are TGTGCCAGCAGCTTTGGACTAGGTGACATTCAGTACTTC. It translates to CASSFGLGDIQYF. The full variable domain, completed using reference TRBV7-3 and TRBJ2-4, is GAGVSQTPSNKVTEKGKYVELRCDPISGHTALYWYRQSLGQGPEFLIYFQGTGAADDSGLPNDRFFAVRPEGSVSTLKIQRTERGDSAVYLCASSFGLGDIQYFGAGTRLSVL.

In DNA form, the CDR3 reads TGTGCCAGCAGCTTAGTAACACAGGGGATGGGTGAGCAGTTCTTC. Its protein product is CASSLVTQGMGEQFF. The genes are TRBV7-2 and TRBJ2-1; TRBD1 matches at 7 bases. Germline V lookup: CDR1 SGHTA, CDR2 FQGNSA. After removal of 1 base from V and 9 bases from J, the junction contained 9 bases not matched to a gene. This CDR3 is built from 15 residues.

CDR3 DNA: TGCGCCAGCAGCCAAGGGGGGGGCCGCACCGGGGAGCTGTTTTTT. Translation: CASSQGGGRTGELFF. The chain joins TRBV4-3 to TRBJ2-2, with D maybe TRBD2 (7 bases). This CDR3 has 15 amino acids. The germline V and J ends were trimmed by 1 base and 4 bases, with 10 bases remaining between them. Germline V CDR1 and CDR2: LGHNA, YSLEER.

The chain has TRBV18 and TRBJ2-3, with TRBD2 matching over 11 bases. The J segment lost 6 bases and the V segment lost 2 bases, leaving 4 bases of the junction unmatched. This CDR3 region has 15 residues. The germline gives CDR1 KGHSH, CDR2 LQKENI. The CDR3, as DNA: TGTGCCAGCTCACCAAGGACTAGCGGGTTTGATACGCAGTATTTT. It encodes CASSPRTSGFDTQYF.

This chain uses TRBV5-4 with TRBJ2-7, with D possibly matching TRBD1 (6 bases). There are 14 residues in the CDR3. Germline loops: CDR1 SGHNT, CDR2 YYREEE (reference sequence). V shed 4 bases and J shed 6 bases, with 17 bases lying between them. CDR3 protein: CASSPPGTYSEQYF. DNA of the CDR3: TGTGCCAGCAGCCCCCCCGGGACATATAGCGAGCAGTACTTC. The full variable domain, completed using reference TRBV5-4 and TRBJ2-7, is ETGVTQSPTHLIKTRGQQVTLRCSSQSGHNTVSWYQQALGQGPQFIFQYYREEENGRGNFPPRFSGLQFPNYSSELNVNALELDDSALYLCASSPPGTYSEQYFGPGTRLTVT.

DNA of the CDR3: TGTGCCTCCCGGCGAGGAAATACGCAGTATTTT. Translating gives CASRRGNTQYF. This chain joins TRBV19 and TRBJ2-3; D is unresolved. The V gene lost 11 bases and the J gene lost 7 bases, with 13 bases spanning the gap. Germline CDR1 is LNHDA and CDR2 is SQIVND (reference sequence). There are 11 residues in the CDR3.

This chain connects TRBV6-5 to TRBJ2-1; 8 bases align to TRBD2. This CDR3 has 15 residues. The germline CDR1 and CDR2 sequences are MNHEY and SVGAGI. V trimming: 6 bases; J trimming: 9 bases; junction bases outside the gene matches: 13. CDR3 protein: CASRRETRGGTEQFF. CDR3 nucleotides: TGTGCCAGCAGACGGGAAACCCGGGGGGGGACTGAGCAGTTCTTC.

The V call is TRBV5-1, the J call TRBJ2-3, with D perhaps matching TRBD1 (5 bases). The germline gives CDR1 SGHRS, CDR2 YFSETQ. CDR3 size: 16 residues. The V end was cut by 0 bases, the J end by 1 base, with 12 bases between. The CDR3 loop reads CASSLGYATGTDTQYF. The CDR3 coding sequence is TGCGCCAGCAGCTTGGGATATGCGACAGGCACAGATACGCAGTATTTT.

The chain uses TRBV7-9 and TRBJ1-2; 11 positions match TRBD1. The CDR3 totals 19 residues. Germline values: CDR1 SEHNR, CDR2 FQNEAQ (reference sequence). Trimming took 2 bases from V and 3 from J; bases not matched to a gene: 14. The CDR3 DNA sequence: TGTGCCAGCAGCTTAACAACTCCGGGACAGGGGGACACCTACTATGGCTACACCTTC. Translating it yields CASSLTTPGQGDTYYGYTF.

The chain has TRBV11-2 and TRBJ1-3; D not certain. This CDR3 spans 15 amino acids. The germline V gene encodes CDR1 SGHAT and CDR2 FQNNGV. Between the trimmed V and J ends, which lost 1 base and 0 bases, there was a span of 7 bases. This CDR3 is CASSLGSHSGNTIYF. The CDR3 DNA is TGTGCCAGCAGCTTAGGGAGTCACTCTGGAAACACCATATATTTT. Complete variable domain (other parts from reference TRBV11-2 and TRBJ1-3): EAGVAQSPRYKIIEKRQSVAFWCNPISGHATLYWYQQILGQGPKLLIQFQNNGVVDDSQLPKDRFSAERLKGVDSTLKIQPAKLEDSAVYLCASSLGSHSGNTIYFGEGSWLTVV.

This clone was detected a few times. The V and J genes are TRBV2 and TRBJ2-2; the match to TRBD1 covers 8 bases. The CDR3 runs to 14 residues. V lost 6 bases, J lost 4 bases, and 4 bases stayed unmatched. CDR1 is SNHLY and CDR2 is FYNNEI in the germline V gene. CDR3 sequence: CASRDRAGTGELFF. CDR3 bases: TGTGCCAGCAGGGACAGGGCGGGCACCGGGGAGCTGTTTTTT. The whole variable domain, remainder taken from reference TRBV2 and TRBJ2-2, is EPEVTQTPSHQVTQMGQEVILRCVPISNHLYFYWYRQILGQKVEFLVSFYNNEISEKSEIFDDQFSVERPDGSNFTLKIRSTKLEDSAMYFCASRDRAGTGELFFGEGSRLTVL.

The chain couples TRBV4-1 to TRBJ2-1, with D hard to call. CDR3 length equals 15 residues. Trimming shortened V by 4 bases and J by 0 bases, and 10 bases separated the two germline ends. CDR1 is MGHRA, CDR2 YSYEKL, per germline. The CDR3, as DNA: TGCGCCAGCAGCCCTGACCGAGGCTCCTACAATGAGCAGTTCTTC. This encodes CASSPDRGSYNEQFF.

The sample holds a few counts of this clone. The chain employs TRBV2 and TRBJ1-2; D is uncertain. Germline V lookup: CDR1 SNHLY, CDR2 FYNNEI. There are 11 residues in the CDR3. V lost 5 bases and J lost 8, with 9 bases in between. The CDR3 loop is CASSSGYGYTF. Here the CDR3 DNA reads TGTGCCAGCAGTTCGGGGTACGGCTACACCTTC.

The chain links TRBV4-1 to TRBJ2-7; 7 bases line up with TRBD1. J was trimmed by 3 bases and V by 1 base; bases with no gene match: 3. Germline lookup yields CDR1 MGHRA and CDR2 YSYEKL. The CDR3 is 14 amino acids. CDR3 sequence reads: CASSQGDSHYEQYF. The CDR3 bases are TGCGCCAGCAGCCAAGGGGACAGCCACTACGAGCAGTACTTC.

The chain uses TRBV5-8 and TRBJ2-4, with D hard to call. Germline CDR1 and CDR2: SGHTS and YDEGEE. This CDR3 region has 15 residues. V was clipped by 2 bases and J by 0 bases, with 9 bases between them. CDR3: CASSFPSLAKNIQYF. DNA for the CDR3: TGTGCCAGCAGCTTTCCCTCCCTAGCCAAAAACATTCAGTACTTC.

This chain uses TRBV18 with TRBJ1-4; no reliable D call. Germline values: CDR1 KGHSH, CDR2 LQKENI. V lost 0 bases and J lost 0, with 11 bases in between. The CDR3 sequence is 17 residues long. The CDR3 here is CASSPPAGYATNEKLFF. The DNA for the CDR3 is TGTGCCAGCTCACCACCGGCGGGATATGCAACTAATGAAAAACTGTTTTTT.